This TCR beta chain stems from a study of Ad26.COV2.S vaccination and SARS-CoV-2 variants. Turning to the study itself: The vaccine Ad26.COV2.S was put into the muscle once, or twice with 56 days between. Whole-study findings and limits: The placebo group had lower spike-specific TCR breadth than the vaccine recipients did.

TCRdb's copy holds only in-frame clones and misses some; the assay was immunoSEQ multiplex PCR. The data hold 300,000 to 400,000 clones, with roughly 84% observed a single time. Germline V lookup: CDR1 MNHEY, CDR2 SMNVEV (reference sequence). This CDR3 region has 17 residues. Trimming stripped 4 bases from V and 2 bases from J, with 21 bases between. Noted treatment: 15 to 20 received Ad26.COV2.S at low or high dose, single or two shots; a few received placebo; per-sample allocation not given. At day 63 after the first vaccine or placebo injection, samples were drawn. Concerning this clone itself: Its antigen is not known.

The rearrangement links TRBV27 to TRBJ2-7; D perhaps matches TRBD2 (5 bases). The material was peripheral blood, obtained in a trial of Ad26.COV2.S vaccine versus placebo. The sequence was collected from a person aged 18-65 years who received the Ad26.COV2.S COVID-19 vaccine or a placebo. The CDR3 spells CASSSSPNGLATYEQYF. The CDR3 bases are TGTGCCAGCAGTTCTAGCCCTAACGGACTGGCAACCTACGAGCAGTACTTC.